This T cell receptor beta chain appears in the sequencing data of a study of blood T cell repertoires in COVID-19. About the research overall: Sources were T cells, B-cell-depleted T cells, or PBMCs; the material itself was cDNA or gDNA.

This clone has just one count. This CDR3 is also generated by other DNA sequences in the sample. Trimming took 2 bases from V and 1 from J, leaving 5 bases between them. The V gene's germline CDR1 is LNHDA and CDR2 SQIVND (reference sequence). CDR3 length: 13 amino acids. Original processing notes: Reference gene primer amplification gave nucleated cell count estimates. Sequencing used immunoSEQ multiplex PCR; TCRdb keeps in-frame clones, though not all of them. V, J and clone size are those of that table, while D and trimming were read from the DNA. This sample has 150,000 to 200,000 clones, with around 75% found just once.

The clonotype originates from a woman in her 40s with COVID-19, enrolled during active disease. This chain uses TRBV19 with TRBJ1-1, with D unresolved. Sequenced: peripheral blood. CDR3 loop: CASSITRNTEAFF. CDR3 bases: TGTGCCAGTAGTATAACACGGAACACTGAAGCTTTCTTT.